The next 24 T cell receptor beta chains were all read from a single sample in a study of memory CD4+ T cells and cytomegalovirus serostatus. Single viable CD3+CD4+CD8-CD45RO+ cells were sorted as the memory CD4+ T cells. The assay was immunoSEQ multiplex PCR, and TCRdb's table has in-frame clones only and misses some. The table lists roughly 84,000 clones, roughly 80% of them singletons. The specimen was memory CD4+ T cells from blood. All receptors come from an adult in good health and CMV-seronegative.

The V call is TRBV30, the J call TRBJ1-5; D possibly corresponds to TRBD1 (6 bases). There are 15 residues in the CDR3. Germline CDR1 GTSNPN, CDR2 SVGIG (reference sequence). For the CDR3, the DNA is TGTGCTTGGGGGCAGGGCCCGGTTGGTTTTGAGCCCCAGCATTTT. The encoded protein is CAWGQGPVGFEPQHF. Supplemented by reference TRBV30 and TRBJ1-5, the full variable domain reads SQTIHQWPATLVQPVGSPLSLECTVEGTSNPNLYWYRQAAGRGLQLLFYSVGIGQISSEVPQNLSASRPQDRQFILSSKKLLLSDSGFYLCAWGQGPVGFEPQHFGDGTRLSIL.

The chain joins TRBV7-2 to TRBJ2-3; maybe TRBD2 (6 bases). The CDR3 length is 14 residues. The V and J ends lost 5 bases and 4 bases respectively, with 13 bases between them. The V gene's germline CDR1 is SGHTA and CDR2 FQGNSA. CDR3 DNA: TGTGCCAGCAGCCCAAGGACTACCTCAGATACGCAGTATTTT. It is translated as CASSPRTTSDTQYF. The variable domain in full, completed from reference TRBV7-2 and TRBJ2-3, reads GAGVSQSPSNKVTEKGKDVELRCDPISGHTALYWYRQSLGQGLEFLIYFQGNSAPDKSGLPSDRFSAERTGGSVSTLTIQRTQQEDSAVYLCASSPRTTSDTQYFGPGTRLTVL.

The V gene is TRBV9, the J gene TRBJ2-1; TRBD2 aligns across 12 bases. The length of the CDR3 is 15 residues. V was clipped by 2 bases and J by 6 bases; unmatched bases: 3. Germline loops: CDR1 SGDLS, CDR2 YYNGEE. The CDR3 region is CASSVTSGGPNEQFF. Written as DNA, the CDR3 is TGTGCCAGCAGCGTTACTAGCGGGGGGCCCAATGAGCAGTTCTTC.

V gene TRBV5-1 combines with J gene TRBJ1-2; 10 bases are shared with TRBD1. The CDR3 loop spans 14 amino acids. The J segment lost 6 bases and the V segment lost 3 bases, leaving 5 bases of the junction unmatched. The germline gives CDR1 SGHRS, CDR2 YFSETQ. The CDR3 nucleotides read TGCGCCAGCAGCTCCCAAGGGACAGGGGATGGCTACACCTTC. Its translation is CASSSQGTGDGYTF.

The chain links TRBV5-1 to TRBJ2-3; 8 bases fit TRBD2. Germline loops: CDR1 SGHRS, CDR2 YFSETQ. The CDR3 contains 14 residues. V was clipped by 3 bases and J by 3 bases; unmatched bases: 3. The DNA of the CDR3 is TGCGCCAGCAGCTCGTCTAGCGGGACAGATACGCAGTATTTT. This codes for CASSSSSGTDTQYF.

V and J are TRBV5-1 and TRBJ2-3; D is possibly TRBD1 or TRBD2 (6 bases each). The CDR3 runs 13 residues. With 5 bases removed from V and 5 bases from J, the gap between germline ends came to 12 bases. Germline-derived CDR1 and CDR2 are SGHRS and YFSETQ. The CDR3 nucleotides read TGCGCCAGCAGATTCGAGGGGGGAGATACGCAGTATTTT. Translated, it gives CASRFEGGDTQYF.

The V and J genes are TRBV19 and TRBJ2-1, with 11 bases identical to TRBD1. The CDR3 consists of 15 residues. Trimming took 7 bases from V and 6 from J; bases not matched to a gene: 8. Germline V CDR1 and CDR2: LNHDA, SQIVND (reference sequence). CDR3 region: CASKSRDRGGNEQFF. In nucleotides, the CDR3 is TGTGCCAGTAAATCCCGGGACAGGGGGGGCAATGAGCAGTTCTTC.

The rearrangement joins TRBV5-1 to TRBJ2-5; 7 positions match TRBD1. V was clipped by 4 bases and J by 1 base; unmatched bases: 7. The CDR3 has 15 amino acids. Germline V gene sequence: CDR1 SGHRS, CDR2 YFSETQ. The CDR3, as DNA: TGCGCCAGCAGCCGCTCGGGACAGACCCAAGAGACCCAGTACTTC. Its protein product is CASSRSGQTQETQYF.

This chain uses TRBV7-8 with TRBJ1-1; the match to TRBD1 covers 9 bases. Germline V lookup: CDR1 SGHVS, CDR2 FQNEAQ. This CDR3 comprises 15 residues. V gave up 6 bases and J gave up 8 bases; unmatched junction bases: 13. The CDR3 sequence is CASRSGTGLPLEAFF. The CDR3 DNA reads as TGTGCCAGCAGGTCCGGGACAGGGCTTCCTTTAGAAGCTTTCTTT. The full variable domain, its missing parts supplied by reference TRBV7-8 and TRBJ1-1, is GAGVSQSPRYKVAKRGQDVALRCDPISGHVSLFWYQQALGQGPEFLTYFQNEAQLDKSGLPSDRFFAERPEGSVSTLKIQRTQQEDSAVYLCASRSGTGLPLEAFFGQGTRLTVV.

The chain employs TRBV19 and TRBJ2-5; perhaps D is TRBD1 or TRBD2 (5 bases each). The CDR3 totals 15 residues. CDR1 and CDR2 from the germline V gene are LNHDA and SQIVND (reference sequence). V dropped 1 base and J dropped 5 bases, with 14 bases sitting between them. The CDR3 DNA reads TGTGCCAGTAGTATAGCTACTAGTGCAGGGGAGACCCAGTACTTC. Amino acids: CASSIATSAGETQYF.

There are a few counts of this clone. The chain links TRBV30 to TRBJ2-6; no clear D gene. Looked up from germline, CDR1 is GTSNPN and CDR2 is SVGIG (reference sequence). The CDR3 spans 16 residues. Trimming stripped 2 bases from V and 2 bases from J, with 13 bases between. CDR3 nucleotide sequence: TGTGCCTGGAGTAGAGAGAGCTGGGCTGGGGCCAACGTCCTGACTTTC. This translates into CAWSRESWAGANVLTF. Combining the CDR3 with reference TRBV30 and TRBJ2-6 gives the whole variable domain SQTIHQWPATLVQPVGSPLSLECTVEGTSNPNLYWYRQAAGRGLQLLFYSVGIGQISSEVPQNLSASRPQDRQFILSSKKLLLSDSGFYLCAWSRESWAGANVLTFGAGSRLTVL.

The chain is built from TRBV2 and TRBJ2-7; D gene uncertain. The V and J ends lost 5 bases and 1 base respectively, with 6 bases between them. This CDR3 is built from 12 residues. CDR1 is SNHLY, CDR2 FYNNEI, per germline. In nucleotides, the CDR3 is TGTGCCAGCAGTCCATTTTCCTACGAGCAGTACTTC. Amino acid sequence: CASSPFSYEQYF.

This clone was detected ten times or more. The rearrangement joins TRBV19 to TRBJ1-5; 8 nucleotides line up with TRBD1. This CDR3 region has 14 residues. J lost 2 bases, V lost 6 bases, and 3 bases had no gene match. The germline V gene encodes CDR1 LNHDA and CDR2 SQIVND (reference sequence). CDR3 protein: CASSTTGGNQPQHF. In DNA form, the CDR3 reads TGTGCCAGTAGCACGACAGGGGGCAATCAGCCCCAGCATTTT.

In its sample, this clone was seen once. The chain employs TRBV5-1 and TRBJ2-3, with 7 bases that match TRBD2. With 4 bases clipped from V and 3 bases from J, the junction kept 5 bases outside the gene matches. This CDR3 spans 14 amino acids. The germline gives CDR1 SGHRS, CDR2 YFSETQ. DNA of the CDR3: TGCGCCAGCAGCCTTTCGGGGGGAACAGATACGCAGTATTTT. This codes for CASSLSGGTDTQYF.

The chain is built from TRBV5-1 and TRBJ2-7, with 7 bases aligning to TRBD2. Germline CDR1 is SGHRS and CDR2 is YFSETQ. The CDR3 length is 13 residues. Unmatched junction bases numbered 10, after V lost 7 bases and J lost 6 bases. CDR3 in amino acids: CASGGGAYFEQYF. In nucleotides, the CDR3 is TGCGCCAGCGGGGGAGGGGCCTACTTCGAGCAGTACTTC.

The chain links TRBV5-1 to TRBJ2-7, with D perhaps TRBD1 (5 bases). Trimming cost V 0 bases and J 6 bases, with 16 bases left between them. The CDR3 contains 15 residues. The V gene's germline CDR1 is SGHRS and CDR2 YFSETQ. The CDR3 here is CASSLGTQQGGEQYF. The CDR3 DNA reads as TGCGCCAGCAGCTTGGGGACACAGCAAGGTGGCGAGCAGTACTTC. Supplemented by reference TRBV5-1 and TRBJ2-7, the full variable domain reads KAGVTQTPRYLIKTRGQQVTLSCSPISGHRSVSWYQQTPGQGLQFLFEYFSETQRNKGNFPGRFSGRQFSNSRSEMNVSTLELGDSALYLCASSLGTQQGGEQYFGPGTRLTVT.

The CDR3 DNA sequence: TGTGCCAGCAGTTTCGGCGCTACGGGTGGCTACACCTTC. It encodes CASSFGATGGYTF. The V call is TRBV6-5, the J call TRBJ1-2; D not resolved. The germline gives CDR1 MNHEY, CDR2 SVGAGI. There are 13 residues in the CDR3. Trimming pared 4 bases from V and 7 bases from J, leaving 13 bases between.

This chain's CDR3 is CASSLDTRTGELFF. The CDR3 coding sequence is TGTGCCAGCAGCTTGGATACGAGGACCGGGGAGCTGTTTTTT. V is TRBV5-6 and J is TRBJ2-2, with D uncertain. Germline V gene sequence: CDR1 SGHDT, CDR2 YYEEEE. Between the trimmed V and J ends, which lost 0 bases and 5 bases, there was a span of 8 bases. This CDR3 contains 14 residues.

This sequence joins TRBV19 and TRBJ1-5, with D maybe TRBD1 (5 bases). Trimming shortened V by 8 bases and J by 6 bases, and 14 bases separated the two germline ends. This CDR3 contains 13 residues. Germline CDR1 reads LNHDA; CDR2 reads SQIVND (reference sequence). In nucleotides, the CDR3 is TGTGCCAGTGGCCGGGACGGCCGTCAGCCCCAGCATTTT. Translated, it gives CASGRDGRQPQHF. Supplemented by reference TRBV19 and TRBJ1-5, the full variable domain reads DGGITQSPKYLFRKEGQNVTLSCEQNLNHDAMYWYRQDPGQGLRLIYYSQIVNDFQKGDIAEGYSVSREKKESFPLTVTSAQKNPTAFYLCASGRDGRQPQHFGDGTRLSIL.

The chain couples TRBV2 to TRBJ2-2; 7 bases map to TRBD2. CDR3 length: 14 residues. The V gene end was trimmed by 7 bases and the J gene end by 3 bases; junction bases not matched to a gene: 5. Germline loops: CDR1 SNHLY, CDR2 FYNNEI. CDR3 in amino acids: CASKDGGYTGELFF. The CDR3 region has the DNA TGTGCCAGCAAGGACGGGGGGTACACCGGGGAGCTGTTTTTT.

This sequence joins TRBV7-2 and TRBJ1-2; D gene uncertain. The CDR3 consists of 12 residues. The germline V and J ends were trimmed by 2 bases and 13 bases, with 14 bases remaining between them. Per germline, CDR1 SGHTA and CDR2 FQGNSA. The CDR3 DNA sequence: TGTGCCAGCAGCTTATCTCAGGTCTCAGTCACCTTC. Protein product: CASSLSQVSVTF.

V usage is TRBV6-1 and J usage is TRBJ2-2, with D possibly TRBD1 on 6 matching bases. The CDR3 has 14 residues. The V end lost 7 bases, the J end lost 3 bases, and 12 bases lay between the germline ends. Germline CDR1 is MNHNS and CDR2 is SASEGT. DNA for the CDR3: TGTGCCAGCACAGGAGACAGGTACACCGGGGAGCTGTTTTTT. Translation gives CASTGDRYTGELFF.

The chain uses TRBV11-2 and TRBJ1-1; perhaps TRBD1 as D (6 bases). The CDR3 totals 16 residues. V shed 2 bases and J shed 10 bases, with 23 bases lying between them. Germline assignment: CDR1 SGHAT and CDR2 FQNNGV. This CDR3 reads CASSLFARGDRFGAFF. In DNA form, the CDR3 reads TGTGCCAGCAGCTTATTCGCGCGGGGAGACAGGTTCGGAGCTTTCTTT.

CDR3 in amino acids: CASSFTVSTNYGYTF. The CDR3 nucleotides are TGTGCCAGCAGCTTTACGGTCAGCACTAACTATGGCTACACCTTC. This chain links TRBV7-2 with TRBJ1-2; D not certain. Trimming left V 3 bases short and J 0 bases short, with 11 bases between. This CDR3 is 15 amino acids long. Per germline, CDR1 SGHTA and CDR2 FQGNSA.